Following are 4 T cell receptor beta chains from one sample sequenced in a study of shared clonotypes between healthy human individuals (dated by TCRdb to the early 2020s). Library generation was performed with the immunoSEQ multiplex PCR assay. TCRdb holds this immuneACCESS table with in-frame rearrangements only. Some clones are missing; in checked studies, unresolved V genes explain under half, and the rest has no known cause. This sample comprises around 990,000 clones, roughly 77% of them detected only once. The ten largest clones take up almost 0.9% of the sample. Sequencing input: memory CD4+ T cells from PBMCs. The cell subset or site label for this specimen denotes: CD45RA-negative fraction. These receptors came from a man aged 18 to 29 in good health. Some clones in this sample may be carry-over from other donors' samples.

This clone occurred a few times. Other DNA sequences in the sample encode the same CDR3. The rearrangement joins TRBV20-1 to TRBJ2-5; D ambiguous. CDR3 length: 10 amino acids. The V and J ends lost 3 bases and 4 bases respectively, with 3 bases between them. The V gene's germline CDR1 is DFQATT and CDR2 SNEGSKA (reference sequence). CDR3: CSASIETQYF. The DNA for the CDR3 is TGCAGTGCTAGTATAGAGACCCAGTACTTC.

With respect to this clone: This specimen includes other DNA sequences encoding the same CDR3. The chain employs TRBV5-1 and TRBJ1-5; D uncertain. The CDR3 is 15 amino acids. Germline assignment: CDR1 SGHRS and CDR2 YFSETQ. Trimming removed 0 bases at V and 0 bases at J, with 7 bases between. CDR3 in amino acids: CASSLEGGSNQPQHF. CDR3 DNA: TGCGCCAGCAGCTTGGAGGGTGGTAGCAATCAGCCCCAGCATTTT.

This chain joins TRBV29-1 and TRBJ1-1; 8 nucleotides align to TRBD1. The CDR3 consists of 14 residues. J was trimmed by 3 bases and V by 2 bases; bases with no gene match: 5. CDR1 SQVTM and CDR2 ANQGSEA come from the germline V gene. The CDR3 loop is CSVERTGTDTEAFF. Here the CDR3 DNA reads TGCAGCGTTGAAAGGACAGGGACGGACACTGAAGCTTTCTTT. Complete variable domain (other parts from reference TRBV29-1 and TRBJ1-1): SAVISQKPSRDICQRGTSLTIQCQVDSQVTMMFWYRQQPGQSLTLIATANQGSEATYESGFVIDKFPISRPNLTFSTLTVSNMSPEDSSIYLCSVERTGTDTEAFFGQGTRLTVV.

As for this clone: Other DNA sequences in the same sample also yield this CDR3. This chain joins TRBV12-5 and TRBJ2-3; D remains ambiguous. The CDR3 runs 13 residues. The germline V gene has CDR1 LGHNT and CDR2 FRNRAP. The V gene lost 5 bases and the J gene lost 4 bases, with 10 bases spanning the gap. The CDR3 nucleotides are TGTGCTAGTGGTCCTTCCGGACCAGATACGCAGTATTTT. Translated: CASGPSGPDTQYF.